This T cell receptor beta chain was observed in a study of cytomegalovirus exposure and HLA in healthy donors (TCRdb year 2017). Notes on the research overall: According to an earlier analysis of around 600 of the donors, about 170 million T cells yielded 90 million to 140 million unique TCR beta sequences and 250 to 350 Gb of sequence data. An early release that covered about 640 HLA-typed donors contained 250 to 350 gigabases of sequencing data and tens of millions of unique TCR sequences. Of the roughly 400 genotyped donors, 65% to 90% were placed in the genetic ancestry cluster associated with self-reported Caucasian donors. The study aimed to test whether cataloging public T cell receptors could reveal signatures of past pathogen exposure. The T cell repertoires of several hundred subjects were profiled by immunosequencing and related to cytomegalovirus serostatus. In addition to the first cohort of roughly 670 subjects, a separate validation cohort of approximately 120 different subjects was used. To predict cytomegalovirus infection status, the study brought together high-throughput TCR immunosequencing, statistical association of individual TCRs with disease status, and machine learning. A later analysis re-analyzed previously published TCR beta repertoires from roughly 690 donors and added high-resolution HLA genotyping to study TCR occurrence patterns. Rather than drawing on any new phenotypic data, the later analysis identified candidate immune exposures from TCR beta sequences and the way those sequences occurred across donors. In an earlier analysis of roughly 600 of the donors, high-throughput TCR beta sequencing was used to judge whether each TCR beta V gene segment behaved as functional or pseudogenic. Alongside the repertoire data, information on donor age, sex, ethnicity and CMV serostatus was compiled. Genome-wide SNP genotypes for about three fifths of the 666 donors were used in a later genetic analysis, which treated that subset as a discovery cohort. All discovery cohort repertoires had been generated using a single sequencing platform. Class I and class II HLA loci were covered by the typing at four-digit resolution. The number of donors typed differed by locus, with about 620-630 for A, B, C, DRB1 and DQB1, 522 for DQA1, under 610 for DPA1, and some 440 for DPB1. About five DR-DQ haplotypes were treated as single units for association and clustering because of strong linkage in the cohort. Across around 400 genotyped donors of the cohort, an average of approximately 240,000 unique TCR beta nucleotide sequences per donor were sequenced, and roughly 18% of those sequences were non-productive.

Via the germline V gene, CDR1 is MNHEY and CDR2 SVGAGI. Deletion took 6 bases off V and 7 bases off J, with a span of 12 bases between the germline ends. The CDR3, from cysteine to phenylalanine, totals 13 residues. The DNA shown is the 39-base CDR3, in frame from base 1. What the research found in general, with its limitations: In this cohort, only TCR beta chains were sequenced, and detectable features were limited by the absence of alpha or paired-chain data. Roughly uniform sequencing depth across donors was assumed in presence/absence analyses, although this assumption may not hold. The earlier analysis of 450 to 700 of the donors excluded fewer than 20 rarely observed V segments, including chromosome 9 orphons, because counts were too low. Some IMGT-functional V segments, including TRBV6-2 and TRBV6-3, could not be told apart with the 87-base-pair reads, so those segments were excluded. A cluster of highly shared sequence variants was judged likely to be a technical artifact of the sequencing pipeline. In a later genetic analysis, fewer N-insertions in productive TCRs were reported among donors in an Asian-associated ancestry cluster than the approximately 710-donor mean. Three of the identified cytomegalovirus-associated TCR beta chains were confirmed in vitro to be specific for cytomegalovirus antigens. Because some donors lacked HLA typing at each locus, the association tests relied only on the typed subset. While some public TCRs were present in many individuals, most TCR sequences turned up only very rarely across donors. CMV serostatus was the only immune exposure information available for the cohort. Broadly in line with IMGT annotations, most TCR beta V segments showed up in productive rearrangements about 90% or about 30% of the time in an earlier analysis of around 600 of the donors. A later analysis reported that several top co-occurrence clusters appeared linked to parvovirus B19, influenza, CMV and Epstein-Barr virus. In a later analysis, some 18,000 TCR beta sequences were associated with specific HLA alleles at a false discovery rate of 0.05. Strong co-occurrence of HLA alleles, especially DR and DQ, made assigning TCR associations to individual alleles difficult. Correlated functional status among segregating V segments might be attributable to linkage disequilibrium, but an unknown experimental factor could not be ruled out. In a later analysis, TCR association rates were found to vary across HLA loci, with the most associated TCRs seen for DRB1 alleles and the fewest for HLA-C alleles. In both the original and validation cohorts, the classifier was reported to diagnose cytomegalovirus status with high specificity and sensitivity. A further reported finding was that TCR beta sequences accurately predicted the HLA-A and HLA-B alleles for most subjects in the first cohort. According to a later analysis, most CMV-associated TCR beta chains appeared to be HLA-restricted, and the HLA associations seemed to be driven largely by CMV exposure. In a later genetic analysis, a missense DCLRE1C variant was associated with V-gene and J-gene trimming of TCR beta chains, and the association was replicated in an independent cohort. The authors suggested that the approach could potentially be generalized to other disease states and immunological phenotypes. The study listed 150 to 200 TCR beta chains as associated with cytomegalovirus. In a later analysis, HLA-associated TCR beta chains were found to be more clonally expanded and to have lower generation probabilities than equally common non-associated chains.

The library was generated by the immunoSEQ multiplex PCR assay. The multiplex PCR relied on a mix of 60 forward primers for TCR Vbeta segments and 13 reverse primers for TCR Jbeta segments. The CDR3 region of rearranged TCR beta genes was amplified from genomic DNA by a multiplex PCR assay. On the Illumina HiSeq System, the amplified TCR beta libraries were sequenced as 87-base-pair reads. From the authors' description of their analysis: A later analysis counted some 74 million unique TCR beta chains across the 690 or so repertoires, and about 10 million of these chains were shared by at least two donors. Raw reads were error-corrected and collapsed into unique sequences by a nearest-neighbor algorithm in which closely related sequences were merged to remove PCR and sequencing errors. CDR3 sequences were aligned to IMGT reference sequences to assign V, D and J gene segments. For a sequence to be retained, at least a six-nucleotide match to both a V gene segment and a J gene segment was required. Rearrangements were classified as productive when the CDR3 lacked stop codons and remained in frame with V and J, and all other rearrangements were classified as non-productive. Following IMGT convention, CDR3 was defined as the stretch from the second conserved V-encoded cysteine to the conserved J-encoded phenylalanine. In an earlier analysis of around 640 of the donors, sequences lacking an unambiguous match to a single V gene segment were excluded. An earlier analysis of over 450 of the donors classified V segments as functional when productive rearrangements were above 56.7% and as segregating when the standard deviation between donors was above 5%. A statistical classification framework was built to diagnose cytomegalovirus status from the catalog of TCR beta chain sequences. In a later analysis, TCR nucleotide sequences were compared against IMGT/GENE-DB human TR gene sequences so that V and J genes could be assigned. Using the TCRdist pipeline, a later analysis assigned CDR3 sequences along with most-parsimonious VDJ recombination scenarios. A later analysis defined each TCR beta chain by its CDR3 amino acid sequence plus V-gene family, and excluded reads lacking a unique V-gene family. To address suspected cross-contamination and a sequencing artifact, a later analysis removed approximately 600 highly shared, low-generation-probability nucleotide sequences. In a later analysis, a clonal expansion index for each public chain was calculated from normalized within-repertoire ranks of inferred template counts. In a later analysis, generation probabilities were computed using a VDJ recombination model fitted to out-of-frame rearrangements, and the results were checked against IGoR. A later analysis scored TCR-TCR, TCR-HLA and TCR-CMV co-occurrence with hypergeometric tests, applying a repertoire-size bias correction to TCR pairs. A later analysis estimated false discovery rates by permuting HLA or CMV assignments 20 times. In a later analysis, co-occurring TCRs were grouped using DBSCAN, with TCRdist sequence similarity added in when clustering inside HLA-allele-positive subsets. For co-occurrence clustering, repertoires with fewer than 30,000 or more than 120,000 public chains were excluded, along with five repertoires with anomalous nucleotide sharing. TCRdb's version of the immuneACCESS table is confined to in-frame rearrangements and falls short of the full clone set. An unresolved V gene accounts for under half of the shortfall where checked; the remainder is of unknown origin. V, J and clone size derive from that table, while D and trimming were established from the DNA sequence. The table for this sample lists over 150,000 clones; 70% to 85% of them were counted only once. The biggest ten clones account for 0.098% of the sample.

The cohort was made up of roughly 670 healthy bone marrow donors. Cohort members were all nominally healthy when sampled, although unrecorded immune exposures were likely present. The donor tested CMV seronegative and was one of the 352 seronegative cohort members. Each donor provided a peripheral blood sample, and peripheral blood mononuclear cells were used for TCR beta sequencing. The Qiagen DNeasy Blood Extraction Kit was used to extract genomic DNA from the blood cell samples. As for this clone: The clone's antigen remains unknown. No base-level quality is on record; no much larger clone is a single base apart.

Rearrangement joined TRBV6-5 to TRBJ2-2; 6 matching bases give a weak D call of TRBD1. The sequence came from a boy younger than 10 in good health and CMV-seronegative. Sequencing input: PBMCs. The nucleotides are TGTGCCAGCAGAAGAGGGGGAAACGGGGAGCTGTTTTTT. Translated, it gives CASRRGGNGELFF.